The following is a T cell receptor beta chain sequence with its context. The antigen remains unidentified. CDR3 size: 13 residues. V dropped 5 bases and J dropped 3 bases, with 11 bases sitting between them. CDR1 and CDR2 (germline): MNHNS, SASEGT. This specimen comes from a study of PD-1 blockade in classical Hodgkin lymphoma. Regarding the study as a whole: The authors excluded patients who started nivolumab under 1 year after ASCT. Baseline TCR diversity was reportedly lower in newly diagnosed patients than in healthy donors. It was reported as lower still in relapsed/refractory patients. Complete responders showed a baseline diversity that resembled the diversity of newly diagnosed patients.

Profiled with immunoSEQ multiplex PCR; TCRdb holds only in-frame clones, not every one. Of some 84,000 clones in the sample, about 89% were seen once. Each and every patient relapsed after autologous stem cell transplantation, and patients got differing brentuximab vedotin exposure. The sequences come from peripheral blood mononuclear cells (PBMCs), collected at baseline. V is TRBV6-1 and J is TRBJ2-7; D may correspond to TRBD1 or TRBD2 (5 bases each). The source of this sequence is a human donor with classical Hodgkin lymphoma. The CDR3 bases are TGTGCCAGCAGTCCGGGACCCCTCTACGAGCAGTACTTC. Encoded protein: CASSPGPLYEQYF.